Following are 17 T cell receptor beta chains from one sample sequenced in a study of identifying expanded T cells in peripheral blood. Using immunoSEQ multiplex PCR, the repertoire was profiled, and TCRdb retains in-frame clones only, with some absent. The sample shows 100,000 or so clones, around 88% of them seen only once. Material: blood. These receptors originate from a person between 18 and 75 years old in good health.

V is TRBV2 and J is TRBJ2-3; the match to TRBD2 covers 11 bases. Trimming took 8 bases from V and 5 from J; bases not matched to a gene: 6. The germline CDR1 and CDR2 sequences are SNHLY and FYNNEI. The CDR3 spans 14 residues. CDR3 DNA sequence: TGTGCCAGCCGACTAGCGGGACTGGGAGATACGCAGTATTTT. This codes for CASRLAGLGDTQYF.

This chain connects TRBV18 to TRBJ2-5; D is perhaps TRBD1 (6 bases). V was cut by 5 bases and J by 1 base, with 14 bases left in between. Germline V gives CDR1 KGHSH, CDR2 LQKENI. The length of the CDR3 is 15 residues. CDR3 residues: CASSSDRRPQETQYF. In DNA, the CDR3 is TGTGCCAGCTCATCAGACAGGCGACCCCAAGAGACCCAGTACTTC.

The chain has TRBV4-3 and TRBJ1-4; D is ambiguous. Germline V gene sequence: CDR1 LGHNA, CDR2 YSLEER. The CDR3 extends over 14 amino acids. The V gene lost 1 base and the J gene lost 5 bases, with 8 bases spanning the gap. In DNA form, the CDR3 reads TGCGCCAGCAGCCAAGGACGGGCGAATGAAAAACTGTTTTTT. This codes for CASSQGRANEKLFF.

The chain links TRBV18 to TRBJ2-1; no clear D gene. This CDR3 has 14 residues. Looked up from germline, CDR1 is KGHSH and CDR2 is LQKENI. Deletions cut 3 bases from V and 4 bases from J, with 10 bases between. As DNA, the CDR3 is TGTGCCAGCTCACCTTTGAGAGTATACAATGAGCAGTTCTTC. This codes for CASSPLRVYNEQFF.

The chain couples TRBV19 to TRBJ2-1; D gene uncertain. The germline V and J ends were trimmed by 3 bases and 8 bases, with 14 bases remaining between them. The CDR3 totals 14 residues. Germline CDR1 is LNHDA and CDR2 is SQIVND (reference sequence). The CDR3 coding sequence is TGTGCCAGTAGTATGGCCCCGGGTCGCGATGAGCAGTTCTTC. This translates into CASSMAPGRDEQFF.

This rearrangement joins TRBV19 to TRBJ2-3; D tentatively fits TRBD1 or TRBD2 (6 bases each). CDR3 length: 15 amino acids. V lost 0 bases to trimming and J lost 2 bases, with 9 bases between them. Germline CDR1 LNHDA, CDR2 SQIVND (reference sequence). The CDR3 here is CASSIDRGVTDTQYF. Here the CDR3 DNA reads TGTGCCAGTAGTATAGATAGGGGGGTCACAGATACGCAGTATTTT.

The rearrangement links TRBV6-5 to TRBJ1-2; D is unclear. The V gene's germline CDR1 is MNHEY and CDR2 SVGAGI. V was clipped by 6 bases and J by 5 bases, with 16 bases between them. The CDR3 sequence is 14 residues long. The CDR3 DNA reads as TGTGCCAGCAGAGACACGACGCAAGGGTATGGCTACACCTTC. This translates into CASRDTTQGYGYTF.

The chain combines TRBV28 with TRBJ2-1; TRBD2 agrees at 10 bases. CDR1 MDHEN and CDR2 SYDVKM come from the germline V gene. The CDR3 is 18 amino acids. V was clipped by 8 bases and J by 1 base; unmatched bases: 14. The CDR3 here is CASGPWLAGVISYNEQFF. In nucleotides, the CDR3 is TGTGCCAGCGGCCCGTGGCTAGCGGGAGTGATTTCCTACAATGAGCAGTTCTTC.

Only one count was recorded for this clone. CDR3: CASSYGGAGSYEQYF. The DNA for the CDR3 is TGTGCCAGCAGTTACGGGGGGGCCGGGTCCTACGAGCAGTACTTC. V and J are TRBV5-4 and TRBJ2-7; 8 bases are shared with TRBD2. Trimming at V came to 5 bases and at J to 1 base, leaving 8 bases not matched to a gene. The germline CDR1 and CDR2 sequences are SGHNT and YYREEE (reference sequence). The CDR3 sequence is 15 residues long.

There are a few counts of this clone. This chain uses TRBV28 with TRBJ2-1; TRBD2 agrees at 13 bases. Germline V gene lookup returns CDR1 MDHEN and CDR2 SYDVKM. CDR3 length: 16 amino acids. V gave up 3 bases and J gave up 8 bases; unmatched junction bases: 7. CDR3: CASSFLTSGRPDEQFF. Here the CDR3 DNA reads TGTGCCAGCAGTTTCCTGACTAGCGGGAGGCCCGATGAGCAGTTCTTC. Based on the CDR3 plus reference TRBV28 and TRBJ2-1, the full variable domain is DVKVTQSSRYLVKRTGEKVFLECVQDMDHENMFWYRQDPGLGLRLIYFSYDVKMKEKGDIPEGYSVSREKKERFSLILESASTNQTSMYLCASSFLTSGRPDEQFFGPGTRLTVL.

DNA for the CDR3: TGCGCCAGCAGCCTGGGACAATATGAGACCCAGTACTTC. Its translation is CASSLGQYETQYF. The chain is built from TRBV4-3 and TRBJ2-5; D might be TRBD1 (6 bases). The germline V gene encodes CDR1 LGHNA and CDR2 YSLEER. The CDR3 runs 13 residues. Trimming removed 4 bases at V and 5 bases at J, with 11 bases between.

This clone is a singleton in its sample. The rearrangement links TRBV6-5 to TRBJ1-3; possibly TRBD1 for D (5 bases). The V end was cut by 0 bases, the J end by 6 bases, with 9 bases between. The CDR3 runs 14 residues. CDR1 and CDR2 (germline): MNHEY, SVGAGI. The CDR3 bases are TGTGCCAGCAGTTACTCGGGGGTTCCAAACACCATATATTTT. Translated, it gives CASSYSGVPNTIYF.

The chain recombines TRBV5-1 with TRBJ2-2; 9 bases are a match to TRBD2. The CDR3 runs to 16 residues. V was clipped by 4 bases and J by 6 bases; unmatched bases: 10. CDR1 and CDR2 from the germline V gene are SGHRS and YFSETQ. CDR3 DNA sequence: TGCGCCAGCAGCCTCCTAGCGGGAAGTGCTTCCGGGGAGCTGTTTTTT. Amino acid sequence: CASSLLAGSASGELFF.

This clone was seen a few times. The chain joins TRBV11-3 to TRBJ2-1; 12 nucleotides line up with TRBD2. V shed 5 bases and J 2 bases; nucleotides not matched to a gene: 4. Per the germline V gene, CDR1 is SGHNT and CDR2 is YENEEA. This CDR3 is built from 16 residues. The DNA of the CDR3 is TGTGCCAGCAGCCAACGGACTAGCGGGACCTACAATGAGCAGTTCTTC. Protein product: CASSQRTSGTYNEQFF.

V gene TRBV7-8 combines with J gene TRBJ1-1; no definite D call. The CDR3 spans 14 residues. Germline V gene lookup returns CDR1 SGHVS and CDR2 FQNEAQ. The V end was cut by 2 bases, the J end by 7 bases, with 14 bases between. CDR3 loop: CASSLKRTTVEAFF. DNA of the CDR3: TGTGCCAGCAGCTTAAAGAGGACGACGGTTGAAGCTTTCTTT. Looking up the rest from reference TRBV7-8 and TRBJ1-1 gives the full variable domain: GAGVSQSPRYKVAKRGQDVALRCDPISGHVSLFWYQQALGQGPEFLTYFQNEAQLDKSGLPSDRFFAERPEGSVSTLKIQRTQQEDSAVYLCASSLKRTTVEAFFGQGTRLTVV.

This rearrangement joins TRBV6-1 to TRBJ2-3; TRBD1 is a possible D gene (5 bases). CDR3 length: 13 amino acids. V lost 3 bases and J 3 bases, leaving 7 bases between the germline ends. Looked up from germline, CDR1 is MNHNS and CDR2 is SASEGT. CDR3 DNA: TGTGCCAGCAGTGAGCCAGGGACAGATACGCAGTATTTT. Protein sequence: CASSEPGTDTQYF.

The J gene is TRBJ2-7, the V gene TRBV7-9, with 11 nucleotides matching TRBD1. Unmatched junction bases numbered 12, after V lost 5 bases and J lost 0 bases. The germline gives CDR1 SEHNR, CDR2 FQNEAQ (reference sequence). The CDR3 is 18 residues long. The CDR3 loop reads CASSRRSRGQGASYEQYF. In DNA, the CDR3 is TGTGCCAGCAGCCGAAGGTCCAGAGGACAGGGGGCCTCCTACGAGCAGTACTTC.